The next 19 T cell receptor beta chains were all read from a single sample in a study of T cells in Graves' hyperthyroidism and ophthalmopathy. TCR beta CDR3 region amplification was performed from RNA transcripts. HTBI primers were employed in a first-round RT-PCR of the TCR CDR3. TCRdb itself ran the multiplex PCR reads through MiXCR, one entry per CDR3 protein. The sample lists a few hundred thousand distinct CDR3 sequences, about a sixth occurring once. Sample: blood. These TCRs come from a woman between 40 and 55 years old with Graves' ophthalmopathy.

This clonotype has a handful of counts. The chain links TRBV3-1 to TRBJ2-5; no clear D gene. Germline V gives CDR1 LGHDT, CDR2 YNNKEL (reference sequence). Trimming stripped 6 bases from V and 5 bases from J, with 7 bases between. The CDR3 is 11 amino acids. This CDR3 is CASRSAETQYF. The CDR3 DNA follows: TGTGCCAGCAGATCTGCGGAGACCCAGTACTTC.

This clonotype came up many times. The V gene is TRBV10-3, the J gene TRBJ2-5; D is ambiguous. CDR1 is ENHRY, CDR2 SYGVKD, per germline. CDR3 length equals 13 residues. The V gene lost 4 bases and the J gene lost 5 bases, with 11 bases spanning the gap. The CDR3 reads CAISVSAVETQYF. CDR3 sequence (DNA): TGTGCCATCAGTGTGTCGGCGGTGGAGACCCAGTACTTC.

This clonotype was recorded many times. The chain joins TRBV2 to TRBJ2-7, with 9 bases that match TRBD2. This CDR3 contains 13 residues. With 5 bases clipped from V and 5 bases from J, the junction kept 4 bases outside the gene matches. Germline V gene data show CDR1 as SNHLY and CDR2 as FYNNEI. CDR3 sequence (DNA): TGTGCCAGCAGTCCCCGACTAGCGGACGAGCAGTACTTC. This encodes CASSPRLADEQYF.

In its sample, this clonotype was seen a few times. This sequence joins TRBV7-2 and TRBJ1-5, with 11 bases aligning to TRBD1. CDR3 size: 14 residues. J lost 9 bases, V lost 5 bases, and 6 bases had no gene match. Germline lookup yields CDR1 SGHTA and CDR2 FQGNSA. The CDR3 DNA reads as TGTGCCAGCAGCACGGGACAGGGGGGACGGCCCCAGCATTTT. Protein product: CASSTGQGGRPQHF.

This clonotype has at least ten counts. CDR3 sequence: CASSEPGTRNTEAFF. CDR3 DNA: TGTGCCAGCAGTGAACCTGGGACTAGGAACACTGAAGCTTTCTTT. V gene TRBV6-1 combines with J gene TRBJ1-1; TRBD1 might be the D (5 bases). Germline CDR1 and CDR2: MNHNS and SASEGT. V was clipped by 2 bases and J by 1 base, with 11 bases between them. CDR3 length equals 15 residues.

This clonotype was picked up many times. The CDR3 protein is CASTKGGTNTEAFF. The CDR3 DNA reads TGTGCCAGCACCAAGGGGGGGACGAACACTGAAGCTTTCTTT. The V call is TRBV6-5, the J call TRBJ1-1; a possible D gene is TRBD1 (6 bases). This CDR3 spans 14 amino acids. Germline V lookup: CDR1 MNHEY, CDR2 SVGAGI. The V end lost 7 bases, the J end lost 1 base, and 13 bases lay between the germline ends.

This clonotype was counted ten times or more. CDR3 sequence: CASRDSGRDTGELFF. For the CDR3, the DNA is TGTGCCAGCAGGGATAGCGGGAGGGACACCGGGGAGCTGTTTTTT. The chain recombines TRBV6-2 or TRBV6-3 with TRBJ2-2; TRBD2 matches 11 bases. The CDR3 spans 15 residues. The V gene end was trimmed by 6 bases and the J gene end by 3 bases; junction bases not matched to a gene: 3. CDR1 is MNHEY, CDR2 SVGEGT, per germline.

This clonotype was detected ten times or more. This chain links TRBV11-2 with TRBJ2-7, with TRBD2 identical over 10 bases. V dropped 2 bases and J dropped 5; count of bases not matched to a gene: 12. CDR3 length equals 17 residues. Germline V CDR1 and CDR2: SGHAT, FQNNGV. The CDR3 DNA is TGTGCCAGCAGCTTAACCGGGCTAGCGGGAGTAGGAGACGAGCAGTACTTC. It specifies CASSLTGLAGVGDEQYF.

This clonotype was counted at least ten times. The V call is TRBV7-9, the J call TRBJ2-5; 8 positions agree with TRBD1. The CDR3 consists of 14 residues. Trimming took 2 bases from V and 3 from J; bases not matched to a gene: 2. The V gene's germline CDR1 is SEHNR and CDR2 FQNEAQ (reference sequence). CDR3 in DNA: TGTGCCAGCAGCTTACGACAGGGGAAAGAGACCCAGTACTTC. It translates to CASSLRQGKETQYF.

As concerns this clonotype: With a much larger clone just one base away, this may be a read error. V usage is TRBV5-1 and J usage is TRBJ1-1; no reliable D call. Germline V lookup: CDR1 SGHRS, CDR2 YFSETQ. The CDR3 is 11 amino acids. This CDR3 reads CASSTNSEAFF. The CDR3 bases are TGCGCCAGCAGTACGAACTCTGAAGCTTTCTTT.

This clonotype was counted ten times or more. The rearrangement joins TRBV12-3 or TRBV12-4 to TRBJ2-7; 9 nucleotides align to TRBD2. After removal of 8 bases from V and 5 bases from J, the junction contained 4 bases not matched to a gene. There are 12 residues in the CDR3. The CDR3 loop is CASLAGAHEQYF. CDR3 bases: TGTGCCAGCTTAGCGGGAGCACACGAGCAGTACTTC.

This clonotype has more than one count but fewer than ten. The CDR3 DNA reads TGTGCCAGCAGTCGCGGGACAGTGGGAGCCGGGGAGCTGTTTTTT. Translated, it gives CASSRGTVGAGELFF. V is TRBV5-5 and J is TRBJ2-2, with a possible D match to TRBD1 (7 bases). Germline CDR1 and CDR2: SGHKS and YYEKEE (reference sequence). V lost 5 bases, J lost 6 bases, and 17 bases lay in between. CDR3 size: 15 residues.

This clonotype was recorded many times. J is TRBJ2-7 and V is TRBV20-1; D is undetermined. Trimming shortened V by 3 bases and J by 1 base, and 10 bases separated the two germline ends. CDR3 length equals 13 residues. Germline CDR1 and CDR2: DFQATT and SNEGSKA (reference sequence). CDR3 loop: CSASHPVSYEQYF. The DNA of the CDR3 is TGCAGTGCTAGCCACCCGGTTTCCTACGAGCAGTACTTC.

The table lists this clonotype with many counts. The genes are TRBV7-2 and TRBJ1-2; no clear D. CDR1 is SGHTA, CDR2 FQGNSA, per germline. The CDR3 is 12 amino acids. V was cut by 5 bases and J by 6 bases, with 10 bases left in between. The CDR3 DNA follows: TGTGCCAGCAGCAAGCAGGATCATGGCTACACCTTC. As protein: CASSKQDHGYTF.

Comments on this clonotype: This may be a read error: a much more frequent sequence differs by one nucleotide. The CDR3 spells CANSQSAAEAFF. CDR3 bases: TGTGCCAACAGCCAATCTGCGGCTGAAGCTTTCTTT. This rearrangement joins TRBV3-1 to TRBJ1-1; D uncertain. Per germline, CDR1 LGHDT and CDR2 YNNKEL (reference sequence). The CDR3 length is 12 residues.

The sample holds many counts of this clonotype. The chain recombines TRBV2 with TRBJ2-5; the match to TRBD2 covers 9 bases. Looked up from germline, CDR1 is SNHLY and CDR2 is FYNNEI. With 2 bases clipped from V and 2 bases from J, the junction kept 6 bases outside the gene matches. This CDR3 has 16 amino acids. Written as DNA, the CDR3 is TGTGCCAGCAGTGAATGGGCTAGCGGGGATCAAGAGACCCAGTACTTC. The encoded protein is CASSEWASGDQETQYF.

The sample holds many counts of this clonotype. This sequence joins TRBV12-3 or TRBV12-4 and TRBJ2-5, with 11 bases that match TRBD2. V was clipped by 4 bases and J by 2 bases; unmatched bases: 6. The CDR3 consists of 16 residues. DNA of the CDR3: TGTGCCAGCAGTTCGCTGACTAGCGGGGATCAAGAGACCCAGTACTTC. Protein sequence: CASSSLTSGDQETQYF.

This clonotype was seen many times. V and J are TRBV5-1 and TRBJ2-7; D is unresolved. The V end lost 1 base, the J end lost 0 bases, and 8 bases lay between the germline ends. Looked up from germline, CDR1 is SGHRS and CDR2 is YFSETQ. This CDR3 is built from 14 residues. The CDR3 DNA reads TGCGCCAGCAGCTTGCGGCCGAGCTCCTACGAGCAGTACTTC. It codes for CASSLRPSSYEQYF.

This clonotype appeared many times. The V call is TRBV28, the J call TRBJ1-2; D is unclear. The germline CDR1 and CDR2 sequences are MDHEN and SYDVKM. The CDR3 is 12 residues long. With 5 bases removed from V and 5 bases from J, the gap between germline ends came to 9 bases. CDR3 residues: CASSSDAYGYTF. As DNA, the CDR3 is TGTGCCAGCAGTAGCGACGCGTATGGCTACACCTTC.